These 30 T cell receptor beta chains were all obtained from the same sample, sequenced in a study of blood T cell repertoires in COVID-19. The table came from immunoSEQ multiplex PCR; TCRdb's copy has only in-frame clones and leaves some out. Of approximately 90,000 clones listed, roughly 86% are singletons. The sequenced sample consisted of peripheral blood. The receptors here all came from a human donor in a cohort sampled during active COVID-19.

The chain employs TRBV5-6 and TRBJ2-1; 14 positions agree with TRBD2. After removal of 5 bases from V and 10 bases from J, the junction contained 8 bases not matched to a gene. The length of the CDR3 is 15 residues. Germline loops: CDR1 SGHDT, CDR2 YYEEEE. The CDR3 sequence: CASSTGLAGVGEQFF. In DNA form, the CDR3 reads TGTGCCAGCAGTACGGGACTAGCGGGGGTTGGGGAGCAGTTCTTC.

About this clone itself: This specimen includes other DNA sequences encoding the same CDR3. V gene TRBV30 combines with J gene TRBJ2-7; D not certain. The V end was cut by 3 bases, the J end by 2 bases, with 5 bases between. CDR3 size: 11 residues. CDR1 and CDR2 from the germline V gene are GTSNPN and SVGIG (reference sequence). The CDR3 protein is CAWSQAYEQYF. The CDR3 bases are TGTGCCTGGAGCCAGGCCTACGAGCAGTACTTC.

V gene TRBV3-1 (or the pseudogene TRBV3-2) combines with J gene TRBJ2-6, with D tentatively TRBD1 (6 bases). The CDR3 has 15 residues. Trimming took 5 bases from V and 2 from J, leaving 10 bases between them. Germline CDR1 is LGHDT and CDR2 is YNNKEL (reference sequence). For the CDR3, the DNA is TGTGCCAGCAGCTATACAGGGACTGGGGCCAACGTCCTGACTTTC. Amino acids: CASSYTGTGANVLTF.

This rearrangement joins TRBV5-1 to TRBJ2-7; no clear D. The germline V gene has CDR1 SGHRS and CDR2 YFSETQ. The ends were cut back, 0 bases at V and 2 bases at J, with 9 bases in the middle. There are 14 residues in the CDR3. CDR3 coding DNA: TGCGCCAGCAGCTTGGATCGGAGCACCTACGAGCAGTACTTC. Its translation: CASSLDRSTYEQYF.

CDR3 region: CAWSNRDDQPQHF. CDR3 DNA: TGTGCCTGGTCAAACAGGGATGATCAGCCCCAGCATTTT. The chain combines TRBV30 with TRBJ1-5, with D perhaps matching TRBD1 (6 bases). Germline V CDR1 and CDR2: GTSNPN, SVGIG (reference sequence). Trimming removed 5 bases from V and 5 bases from J, with 13 bases in between. CDR3 length: 13 amino acids.

The chain employs TRBV14 and TRBJ1-1; no clear D gene. The germline gives CDR1 SGHDN, CDR2 FVKESK. This CDR3 region has 15 residues. Trimming shortened V by 1 base and J by 1 base, and 10 bases separated the two germline ends. The CDR3: CASSQVPRRNTEAFF. As DNA, the CDR3 is TGTGCCAGCAGCCAAGTGCCCAGGCGGAACACTGAAGCTTTCTTT.

The chain carries TRBV7-8 and TRBJ2-2; 8 bases fit TRBD1. J was trimmed by 4 bases and V by 1 base; bases with no gene match: 2. Germline CDR1 SGHVS, CDR2 FQNEAQ. The CDR3 runs to 15 residues. The CDR3 spells CASSLGTGSTGELFF. The CDR3 bases are TGTGCCAGCAGCTTAGGGACAGGGAGCACCGGGGAGCTGTTTTTT. The whole variable domain, filled in from reference TRBV7-8 and TRBJ2-2, reads GAGVSQSPRYKVAKRGQDVALRCDPISGHVSLFWYQQALGQGPEFLTYFQNEAQLDKSGLPSDRFFAERPEGSVSTLKIQRTQQEDSAVYLCASSLGTGSTGELFFGEGSRLTVL.

The chain uses TRBV11-3 and TRBJ1-3, with D possibly being TRBD1 (5 bases). The CDR3 spans 15 residues. CDR1 is SGHNT, CDR2 YENEEA, per germline. V shed 5 bases and J shed 3 bases, with 14 bases lying between them. Here the CDR3 DNA reads TGTGCCAGCAGCCAAGCCGGGGGATTTGGAAACACCATATATTTT. It codes for CASSQAGGFGNTIYF.

This chain uses TRBV9 with TRBJ1-4; no reliable D call. Germline V lookup: CDR1 SGDLS, CDR2 YYNGEE. The CDR3 length is 14 residues. Trimming left V 7 bases short and J 0 bases short, with 10 bases between. The CDR3 reads CASGYSATNEKLFF. The DNA for the CDR3 is TGTGCCAGCGGATACAGTGCAACTAATGAAAAACTGTTTTTT.

V and J are TRBV9 and TRBJ2-5; possible D gene TRBD1, 6 bases. The V end was cut by 3 bases, the J end by 5 bases, with 26 bases between. Germline lookup yields CDR1 SGDLS and CDR2 YYNGEE. This CDR3 has 18 residues. CDR3 coding DNA: TGTGCCAGCAGCGATTCGGGTAGTTGGGGAACAGGGTTGGAGACCCAGTACTTC. Residues: CASSDSGSWGTGLETQYF. Full variable domain (missing parts from reference TRBV9 and TRBJ2-5): DSGVTQTPKHLITATGQRVTLRCSPRSGDLSVYWYQQSLDQGLQFLIQYYNGEERAKGNILERFSAQQFPDLHSELNLSSLELGDSALYFCASSDSGSWGTGLETQYFGPGTRLLVL.

This sequence joins TRBV15 and TRBJ1-5; 7 bases align to TRBD1. CDR1 is LNHNV and CDR2 is YYDKDF in the germline V gene (reference sequence). The ends lost 0 bases at V and 3 bases at J; junction bases unmatched: 2. The CDR3 has 15 amino acids. CDR3 sequence: CATSRETGPNQPQHF. CDR3 nucleotide sequence: TGTGCCACCAGCAGAGAGACAGGGCCCAATCAGCCCCAGCATTTT. Supplemented by reference TRBV15 and TRBJ1-5, the full variable domain reads DAMVIQNPRYQVTQFGKPVTLSCSQTLNHNVMYWYQQKSSQAPKLLFHYYDKDFNNEADTPDNFQSRRPNTSFCFLDIRSPGLGDTAMYLCATSRETGPNQPQHFGDGTRLSIL.

V and J are TRBV9 and TRBJ2-6; 10 bases align to TRBD1. The CDR3 totals 19 residues. CDR1 and CDR2 from the germline V gene are SGDLS and YYNGEE. The V segment lost 4 bases and the J segment 0 bases; nucleotides outside the gene matches: 10. DNA for the CDR3: TGTGCCAGCAGCAGGGGGACAGGGGCCACTCCCTCTGGGGCCAACGTCCTGACTTTC. Its protein is CASSRGTGATPSGANVLTF.

The chain couples TRBV6-1 to TRBJ2-1; 10 bases agree with TRBD1. V lost 4 bases and J lost 5; bases outside the gene matches: 8. The germline V gene has CDR1 MNHNS and CDR2 SASEGT. The CDR3 is made up of 16 amino acids. CDR3 in amino acids: CASSAYGTGVHNEQFF. The CDR3 DNA reads as TGTGCCAGCAGTGCCTACGGGACAGGGGTGCACAATGAGCAGTTCTTC.

This clone has only one observation. The rearrangement links TRBV12-3 or TRBV12-4 to TRBJ1-2; D is possibly TRBD1 (6 bases). V shed 6 bases and J shed 7 bases, with 12 bases lying between them. The CDR3 has 12 amino acids. CDR3 bases: TGTGCCAGCAGCCCTGGACAGCGTGGCTACACCTTC. It yields the protein CASSPGQRGYTF.

This chain connects TRBV6-5 to TRBJ1-1; no definite D call. The germline gives CDR1 MNHEY, CDR2 SVGAGI. V lost 2 bases to trimming and J lost 7 bases, with 8 bases between them. The CDR3 is 12 amino acids. This CDR3 is CASSYTTGEAFF. As DNA, the CDR3 is TGTGCCAGCAGTTACACCACGGGTGAAGCTTTCTTT.

This clone showed up just a few times. V gene TRBV7-9 combines with J gene TRBJ1-1; unclear D gene. CDR3 size: 14 residues. The germline V gene encodes CDR1 SEHNR and CDR2 FQNEAQ (reference sequence). V gave up 1 base and J gave up 9 bases, with 15 bases separating them. CDR3 residues: CASSLVGGPNKAFF. For the CDR3, the DNA is TGTGCCAGCAGCTTAGTAGGAGGGCCAAACAAAGCTTTCTTT.

This clone was detected only a few times. The CDR3 spells CASSDRQGTEAFF. The DNA for the CDR3 is TGTGCCAGCAGTGACCGGCAGGGGACTGAAGCTTTCTTT. The chain employs TRBV6-1 and TRBJ1-1, with D perhaps TRBD1 (6 bases). The length of the CDR3 is 13 residues. The germline V and J ends were trimmed by 3 bases and 5 bases, with 10 bases remaining between them. CDR1 is MNHNS and CDR2 is SASEGT in the germline V gene.

The gene calls are TRBV5-1 and TRBJ2-2; 9 bases fit TRBD1. Per the germline V gene, CDR1 is SGHRS and CDR2 is YFSETQ. With V trimmed by 0 bases and J by 4 bases, 13 bases remained unmatched. This CDR3 has 19 residues. Written as DNA, the CDR3 is TGCGCCAGCAGCTTGGGGGGTCCCCCGGGACAGGGTAGCACCGGGGAGCTGTTTTTT. Encoded protein: CASSLGGPPGQGSTGELFF. The entire variable domain, with the rest obtained from reference TRBV5-1 and TRBJ2-2, is as follows: KAGVTQTPRYLIKTRGQQVTLSCSPISGHRSVSWYQQTPGQGLQFLFEYFSETQRNKGNFPGRFSGRQFSNSRSEMNVSTLELGDSALYLCASSLGGPPGQGSTGELFFGEGSRLTVL.

The chain links TRBV6-5 to TRBJ2-7; 8 bases fit TRBD1. Trimming removed 6 bases from V and 4 bases from J; junction bases left unmatched: 8. Germline V gene sequence: CDR1 MNHEY, CDR2 SVGAGI. This CDR3 is 14 amino acids long. Here the CDR3 DNA reads TGTGCCAGCAGCCCCGCAGGGGGCCGATACGAGCAGTACTTC. Protein product: CASSPAGGRYEQYF.

The chain couples TRBV5-6 to TRBJ1-2; possibly TRBD1 for D (6 bases). Germline values: CDR1 SGHDT, CDR2 YYEEEE. The V end lost 4 bases, the J end lost 3 bases, and 16 bases lay between the germline ends. This CDR3 region has 15 residues. CDR3 region: CASSNPNRAHYGYTF. Written as DNA, the CDR3 is TGTGCCAGCAGCAACCCGAACAGGGCGCACTATGGCTACACCTTC.

The chain combines TRBV6-6 with TRBJ2-2; D may be TRBD1 (6 bases). Trimming took off 7 bases at V and 6 bases at J, with 15 bases between the two ends. The CDR3 is 14 residues long. Per the germline V gene, CDR1 is MNHNY and CDR2 is SVGAGI (reference sequence). CDR3 in amino acids: CASTTYREPGELFF. CDR3 sequence (DNA): TGTGCCAGCACGACCTACAGGGAACCCGGGGAGCTGTTTTTT.

This chain connects TRBV30 to TRBJ1-3; maybe TRBD1 (6 bases). V lost 5 bases, J lost 2 bases, and 16 bases lay in between. This CDR3 is 15 amino acids long. CDR1 is GTSNPN and CDR2 is SVGIG in the germline V gene (reference sequence). The CDR3 here is CAWEIGGATGNTIYF. Written as DNA, the CDR3 is TGTGCCTGGGAGATCGGGGGGGCTACTGGAAACACCATATATTTT.

V and J are TRBV4-2 and TRBJ1-6; 11 nucleotides agree with TRBD1. Germline CDR1 LGHNA, CDR2 YNFKEQ. This CDR3 spans 18 amino acids. Losses at the gene ends were 1 base for V and 7 bases for J; bases not matched to a gene: 9. The CDR3 spells CASSQAGQGESRNSPLHF. Here the CDR3 DNA reads TGTGCCAGCAGCCAAGCGGGACAGGGGGAGTCGAGGAATTCACCCCTCCACTTT.

V is TRBV6-2 or TRBV6-3 and J is TRBJ2-7, with D perhaps TRBD2 (6 bases). The CDR3 extends over 14 amino acids. Trimming shortened V by 0 bases and J by 7 bases, and 13 bases separated the two germline ends. The germline V gene encodes CDR1 MNHEY and CDR2 SVGEGT. CDR3 sequence reads: CASSYSNGAGEQYF. The CDR3 DNA reads as TGTGCCAGCAGTTACTCGAACGGGGCGGGAGAGCAGTACTTC.

The chain uses TRBV4-3 and TRBJ2-7, with a weak D call TRBD2 (7 bases). The V gene lost 4 bases and the J gene lost 0 bases, with 19 bases spanning the gap. Germline assignment: CDR1 LGHNA and CDR2 YSLEER. This CDR3 has 17 residues. This CDR3 reads CASSLGVGGGSSYEQYF. The DNA of the CDR3 is TGCGCCAGCAGCCTGGGTGTAGGGGGGGGGAGCTCCTACGAGCAGTACTTC.

This chain links TRBV7-8 with TRBJ1-1; 9 nucleotides agree with TRBD1. The CDR3 is made up of 16 amino acids. Germline values: CDR1 SGHVS, CDR2 FQNEAQ. Trimming at V came to 6 bases and at J to 1 base, leaving 9 bases not matched to a gene. Here the CDR3 DNA reads TGTGCCAGCAGACCCCGGACAGGGGAAGGGAACACTGAAGCTTTCTTT. Translation: CASRPRTGEGNTEAFF. The full variable domain, its missing parts supplied by reference TRBV7-8 and TRBJ1-1, is GAGVSQSPRYKVAKRGQDVALRCDPISGHVSLFWYQQALGQGPEFLTYFQNEAQLDKSGLPSDRFFAERPEGSVSTLKIQRTQQEDSAVYLCASRPRTGEGNTEAFFGQGTRLTVV.

The count of this clone is one. The chain uses TRBV18 and TRBJ2-7; 9 bases agree with TRBD1. Germline values: CDR1 KGHSH, CDR2 LQKENI. The CDR3 extends over 15 amino acids. Unmatched junction bases numbered 8, after V lost 2 bases and J lost 6 bases. The CDR3 DNA reads as TGTGCCAGCTCACCAGGTCAACGGACAGGGGCCGAGCAGTACTTC. This translates into CASSPGQRTGAEQYF.

The V and J genes are TRBV15 and TRBJ2-6; 7 bases line up with TRBD2. Looked up from germline, CDR1 is LNHNV and CDR2 is YYDKDF (reference sequence). CDR3 length: 16 residues. The V gene end was trimmed by 1 base and the J gene end by 1 base; junction bases not matched to a gene: 1. For the CDR3, the DNA is TGTGCCACCAGCAGAGTGGGGGGGTCTGGGGCCAACGTCCTGACTTTC. This codes for CATSRVGGSGANVLTF. Looking up the rest from reference TRBV15 and TRBJ2-6 gives the full variable domain: DAMVIQNPRYQVTQFGKPVTLSCSQTLNHNVMYWYQQKSSQAPKLLFHYYDKDFNNEADTPDNFQSRRPNTSFCFLDIRSPGLGDTAMYLCATSRVGGSGANVLTFGAGSRLTVL.

This sequence joins TRBV28 and TRBJ2-2; D not resolved. Between the trimmed V and J ends, which lost 6 bases and 6 bases, there was a span of 14 bases. The CDR3 is 14 amino acids. CDR1 MDHEN and CDR2 SYDVKM come from the germline V gene. CDR3 loop: CASSRGEESGELFF. CDR3 DNA: TGTGCCAGCAGCCGCGGCGAGGAATCCGGGGAGCTGTTTTTT. Complete variable domain (other parts from reference TRBV28 and TRBJ2-2): DVKVTQSSRYLVKRTGEKVFLECVQDMDHENMFWYRQDPGLGLRLIYFSYDVKMKEKGDIPEGYSVSREKKERFSLILESASTNQTSMYLCASSRGEESGELFFGEGSRLTVL.

The chain is built from TRBV12-5 and TRBJ2-1, with D uncertain. The V and J ends lost 7 bases and 1 base respectively, with 8 bases between them. The CDR3 has 13 amino acids. Germline V gives CDR1 LGHNT, CDR2 FRNRAP. CDR3: CASAGSSYNEQFF. As DNA, the CDR3 is TGTGCTAGTGCCGGGTCGTCCTACAATGAGCAGTTCTTC.